The T cell receptor beta chain described here comes from a study of cytomegalovirus exposure and HLA in healthy donors. Whole-study context: When 398 donors were genotyped, about 81% of them were found to fall in the Caucasian-associated ancestry cluster.

Trimming shortened V by 1 base and J by 8 bases, and 15 bases separated the two germline ends. The CDR3 is made up of 15 amino acids. Germline CDR1 reads MGHRA; CDR2 reads YSYEKL. A note on this clone: Antigen unknown.

Points from the study as a whole: Based on reports, TCR beta sequences accurately predicted HLA-A and HLA-B alleles for most subjects. Analysis was performed later, and it showed HLA-associated TCR beta chains to be more clonally expanded than equally common others.

PCR employed 60 Vbeta and 13 Jbeta primers. Authors' data handling: Counted up in a later analysis, unique TCR beta chains came to about 80 million, with around 10 million shared. TCRdb keeps only in-frame clones here, not all; method: immunoSEQ multiplex PCR. D and trimming were read from the DNA, whereas the V and J calls and clone size are those reported in that table. The profile covers tens of thousands of clones, with 78% appearing a single time and under 7% taken by the ten largest. This clonotype originated in a man aged 18 to 30 in good health and CMV-seropositive. This chain connects TRBV4-1 to TRBJ2-4, with D unclear. Material: PBMCs. The CDR3 region is CASSQGVSPIDIQYF. As DNA, the CDR3 is TGCGCCAGCAGCCAAGGCGTTAGCCCGATAGACATTCAGTACTTC.